The clone carrying this TCR beta chain has a handful of counts. Its matching antigen is unknown. The analysis combined second doses at about 4 or about 12 weeks. The repertoire was sequenced with immunoSEQ multiplex PCR; TCRdb's copy has only in-frame clones and lacks some. Among some 180,000 clones, roughly nine tenths were seen once, and the ten largest hold over 1.5%. This record belongs to a study of T cell responses to AZD1222 COVID-19 vaccine. Study-wide results and caveats: Females made up more of the donors, who were largely white British, and clonal diversity may have come out too low. Seropositivity was recorded at baseline in only a handful of AZD1222 recipients. Close to half of spike-specific TCRs reportedly recognize unmutated variant regions.

The length of the CDR3 is 15 residues. With V trimmed by 2 bases and J by 4 bases, 4 bases remained unmatched. Germline lookup yields CDR1 LGHNA and CDR2 YNFKEQ. The TCR sequence derives from an adult who received the AZD1222 COVID-19 vaccine. The chain links TRBV4-2 to TRBJ1-5, with 8 bases aligning to TRBD1. The specimen was peripheral blood, collected 28 days after the second AZD1222 dose. CDR3 sequence (DNA): TGTGCCAGCAGCCAACATACAGGGGGTAATCAGCCCCAGCATTTT. Translated: CASSQHTGGNQPQHF.